Each of the 10 T cell receptor beta chains below was sequenced from the same sample in a study of multiple sclerosis patients with progressive multifocal leukoencephalopathy. The time point: 5 to 6 months of natalizumab therapy. The repertoire was sequenced with immunoSEQ multiplex PCR; TCRdb's copy has only in-frame clones and lacks some. The table has some 31,000 clones, roughly nine tenths seen once. The sample here was PBMCs, taken from a patient treated with natalizumab. All receptors come from a human donor with multiple sclerosis.

V gene TRBV7-9 combines with J gene TRBJ2-6; possibly TRBD2 for D (5 bases). CDR3 length equals 15 residues. The V end lost 1 base, the J end lost 6 bases, and 10 bases lay between the germline ends. Germline loops: CDR1 SEHNR, CDR2 FQNEAQ (reference sequence). CDR3 sequence: CASSLVKGVANVLTF. CDR3 sequence (DNA): TGTGCCAGCAGCTTAGTGAAGGGAGTGGCCAACGTCCTGACTTTC.

The rearrangement links TRBV6-1 to TRBJ2-7; 9 bases fit TRBD1. CDR1 is MNHNS and CDR2 is SASEGT in the germline V gene. CDR3 size: 13 residues. The V and J ends lost 6 bases and 4 bases, in that order; junction bases with no gene match: 4. CDR3 nucleotide sequence: TGTGCCAGCAGAAGGACAGGGGCTTACGAGCAGTACTTC. Protein sequence: CASRRTGAYEQYF.

The chain is built from TRBV19 and TRBJ1-3; D perhaps matches TRBD1 (6 bases). Germline V gene sequence: CDR1 LNHDA, CDR2 SQIVND (reference sequence). This CDR3 spans 17 amino acids. V gave up 5 bases and J gave up 0 bases, with 17 bases separating them. CDR3 DNA: TGTGCCAGTAGTGCCGGAAGACAGGCGCTCTCTGGAAACACCATATATTTT. The encoded protein is CASSAGRQALSGNTIYF.

This chain joins TRBV9 and TRBJ1-3, with D uncertain. This CDR3 region has 14 residues. Trimming removed 0 bases at V and 4 bases at J, with 8 bases between. CDR1 SGDLS and CDR2 YYNGEE come from the germline V gene. CDR3 sequence reads: CASSVEGSGNTIYF. CDR3 bases: TGTGCCAGCAGCGTAGAGGGATCAGGAAACACCATATATTTT.

V usage is TRBV7-2 and J usage is TRBJ1-2, with 7 bases aligning to TRBD1. V gave up 5 bases and J gave up 3 bases; unmatched junction bases: 12. The germline V gene has CDR1 SGHTA and CDR2 FQGNSA. This CDR3 is built from 16 residues. CDR3 sequence: CASSVTPSQGDYGYTF. As DNA, the CDR3 is TGTGCCAGCAGCGTAACCCCAAGCCAGGGGGACTATGGCTACACCTTC.

This chain joins TRBV14 and TRBJ1-4, with TRBD1 matching 10 bases. The CDR3 has 18 amino acids. Looked up from germline, CDR1 is SGHDN and CDR2 is FVKESK. V lost 0 bases to trimming and J lost 7 bases; unmatched junction nucleotides: 11. This CDR3 reads CASSQDRPGQGRAEKLFF. CDR3 sequence (DNA): TGTGCCAGCAGCCAAGATCGGCCGGGACAGGGGAGGGCTGAAAAACTGTTTTTT.

This rearrangement joins TRBV10-3 to TRBJ1-1; 7 bases line up with TRBD1. Germline V gives CDR1 ENHRY, CDR2 SYGVKD. The junction had 10 bases not matched to a gene; V was cut back by 5 bases and J by 10 bases. The CDR3 has 13 amino acids. CDR3 protein: CAISPGGTAGAFF. The CDR3 DNA is TGTGCCATCAGTCCCGGGGGGACAGCCGGAGCTTTCTTT.

V is TRBV29-1 and J is TRBJ1-3; D not resolved. This CDR3 is built from 12 residues. Per germline, CDR1 SQVTM and CDR2 ANQGSEA. Between the trimmed V and J ends, which lost 5 bases and 0 bases, there was a span of 5 bases. The CDR3 loop is CSVKNSGNTIYF. The CDR3 nucleotides are TGCAGCGTTAAGAACTCTGGAAACACCATATATTTT.

J is TRBJ2-1 and V is TRBV6-6, with 9 bases identical to TRBD2. CDR3 size: 15 residues. Trimming cost V 6 bases and J 2 bases; bases outside gene matches: 5. Germline V gene lookup returns CDR1 MNHNY and CDR2 SVGAGI (reference sequence). CDR3 in amino acids: CASSSTSGPYNEQFF. DNA for the CDR3: TGTGCCAGCAGCTCTACTAGCGGGCCCTACAATGAGCAGTTCTTC.

The chain employs TRBV5-6 and TRBJ2-2; D is possibly TRBD2 (6 bases). CDR3 size: 16 residues. V dropped 4 bases and J dropped 3 bases, with 16 bases sitting between them. Germline V gene data show CDR1 as SGHDT and CDR2 as YYEEEE. DNA for the CDR3: TGTGCCAGCAGCCGAGCCGGGGGTAGGGACACCGGGGAGCTGTTTTTT. This gives the protein CASSRAGGRDTGELFF.